This TCR beta chain emerged from a study of radiation and T cells in renal cell carcinoma. Study-wide background: Nephrectomy followed 15 Gy stereotactic body radiation by 4 weeks.

Time point here: baseline pretreatment blood. Described treatment: 15 Gy SBRT to primary tumor, nephrectomy 4 weeks later. The patient's renal cell carcinoma had clear cell pathology. Turning to this clone: Its antigen is currently unknown.

Clones were read by immunoSEQ multiplex PCR, and TCRdb kept only the in-frame ones, dropping some. This table holds 150,000 or so clones, about 85% found once. Trimming removed 6 bases from V and 4 bases from J, with 14 bases in between. Germline V gene data show CDR1 as SNHLY and CDR2 as FYNNEI. This CDR3 is built from 14 residues. Whole-study findings and limits: From baseline, blood top tumor clonotypes peaked at 2 weeks post-radiation.

The material was blood, obtained from a patient whose treatment included radiotherapy and nephrectomy. This sequence joins TRBV2 and TRBJ2-3; possibly TRBD1 or TRBD2 for D (5 bases each). This receptor was obtained from a woman in her seventies with renal cell carcinoma. The CDR3, as DNA: TGTGCCAGCAGCGTCGGGACGGCCTCAGATACGCAGTATTTT. Residues: CASSVGTASDTQYF.